One sample yielded the 25 T cell receptor beta chains listed below, sequenced in a study of shared clonotypes between healthy human individuals. Naive CD8 cells lacked CD45RO and underwent positive selection for CCR7, leaving out terminally differentiated effector memory CD45RA+ cells. Profiling relied on immunoSEQ multiplex PCR, and the TCRdb table lists in-frame clones only, not all of them. The repertoire consists of hundreds of thousands of clones, with roughly 96% occurring once and the leading ten covering approximately 0.12%. Sequenced sample: naive CD8+ T cells sorted from blood. The receptor source for this set is a woman in her thirties in good health.

This clone was recorded once. This chain uses TRBV9 with TRBJ2-3; D is possibly TRBD1 (6 bases). CDR1 is SGDLS, CDR2 YYNGEE, per germline. The CDR3 covers 16 residues. The germline V and J ends were trimmed by 3 bases and 0 bases, with 14 bases remaining between them. CDR3 sequence (DNA): TGTGCCAGCAGCGCCCCTACAGGGCCTAGCACAGATACGCAGTATTTT. Translation gives CASSAPTGPSTDTQYF.

The CDR3 reads CASGLSVRNEQFF. In DNA, the CDR3 is TGTGCTAGTGGTCTAAGTGTGCGGAATGAGCAGTTCTTC. J is TRBJ2-1 and V is TRBV12-5; D is ambiguous. The CDR3 is 13 residues long. Germline V gene data show CDR1 as LGHNT and CDR2 as FRNRAP. Trimming pared 5 bases from V and 7 bases from J, leaving 12 bases between. Based on the CDR3 plus reference TRBV12-5 and TRBJ2-1, the full variable domain is DARVTQTPRHKVTEMGQEVTMRCQPILGHNTVFWYRQTMMQGLELLAYFRNRAPLDDSGMPKDRFSAEMPDATLATLKIQPSEPRDSAVYFCASGLSVRNEQFFGPGTRLTVL.

This chain joins TRBV19 and TRBJ2-2; D may be TRBD1 or TRBD2 (5 bases each). Trimming cost V 4 bases and J 0 bases, with 12 bases left between them. This CDR3 has 16 amino acids. Germline CDR1 LNHDA, CDR2 SQIVND (reference sequence). CDR3 nucleotides: TGTGCCAGTAGTACCTCCAGGGAGACGAACACCGGGGAGCTGTTTTTT. It is translated as CASSTSRETNTGELFF.

V and J are TRBV19 and TRBJ1-1; 9 bases map to TRBD1. The CDR3 runs to 12 residues. Germline values: CDR1 LNHDA, CDR2 SQIVND (reference sequence). V shed 8 bases and J 8 bases; nucleotides not matched to a gene: 6. The CDR3 region is CASGDRAEEAFF. CDR3 DNA: TGTGCCAGTGGGGACAGGGCCGAGGAAGCTTTCTTT.

The chain uses TRBV29-1 and TRBJ1-2; D not certain. The CDR3 is made up of 13 amino acids. Germline values: CDR1 SQVTM, CDR2 ANQGSEA. With 4 bases removed from V and 2 bases from J, the gap between germline ends came to 11 bases. The CDR3 region is CSVVRSDNYGYTF. The CDR3 bases are TGCAGCGTTGTGCGATCAGACAACTATGGCTACACCTTC. Looking up the rest from reference TRBV29-1 and TRBJ1-2 gives the full variable domain: SAVISQKPSRDICQRGTSLTIQCQVDSQVTMMFWYRQQPGQSLTLIATANQGSEATYESGFVIDKFPISRPNLTFSTLTVSNMSPEDSSIYLCSVVRSDNYGYTFGSGTRLTVV.

This sequence joins TRBV7-8 and TRBJ2-3, with D unclear. The ends were cut back, 2 bases at V and 0 bases at J, with 12 bases in the middle. Germline loops: CDR1 SGHVS, CDR2 FQNEAQ. This CDR3 has 16 residues. The CDR3 DNA reads TGTGCCAGCAGCTTAAGTATTGGAAGTAGCACAGATACGCAGTATTTT. The encoded protein is CASSLSIGSSTDTQYF.

Comments on this clone: A read error may account for a junction end that differs from germline. V usage is TRBV7-9 and J usage is TRBJ1-2; D ambiguous. The CDR3 consists of 11 residues. From germline, CDR1 is SEHNR and CDR2 FQNEAQ (reference sequence). CDR3 nucleotides: TGTGCCGGCAGATTAGACCTCGGCTACACCTTC. Translated, it gives CAGRLDLGYTF.

This clone was seen just once. The chain combines TRBV6-1 with TRBJ2-3; D ambiguous. This CDR3 spans 13 amino acids. V gave up 1 base and J gave up 5 bases, with 7 bases separating them. Per the germline V gene, CDR1 is MNHNS and CDR2 is SASEGT. Here the CDR3 DNA reads TGTGCCAGCAGTGAAGATGGCCTAGATACGCAGTATTTT. This codes for CASSEDGLDTQYF.

This rearrangement joins TRBV7-2 to TRBJ1-5, with D possibly being TRBD1 (5 bases). Germline CDR1 is SGHTA and CDR2 is FQGNSA. Trimming stripped 4 bases from V and 2 bases from J, with 18 bases between. The length of the CDR3 is 17 residues. CDR3 nucleotides: TGTGCCAGCAGCTCCCAGACAGACTGGTATGGCAATCAGCCCCAGCATTTT. Its translation is CASSSQTDWYGNQPQHF.

The chain links TRBV27 to TRBJ2-7; 7 bases line up with TRBD1. The CDR3 contains 13 residues. Trimming at V came to 5 bases and at J to 6 bases, leaving 7 bases not matched to a gene. Germline V gives CDR1 MNHEY, CDR2 SMNVEV (reference sequence). The CDR3 coding sequence is TGTGCCAGCAGTATATACAGGGGCTCCGAGCAGTACTTC. Translation: CASSIYRGSEQYF.

The J gene is TRBJ1-5, the V gene TRBV27, with D unclear. The germline gives CDR1 MNHEY, CDR2 SMNVEV (reference sequence). The CDR3 spans 14 residues. Trimming removed 4 bases from V and 2 bases from J, with 9 bases in between. The CDR3 loop is CASSSLPGNQPQHF. The CDR3 DNA sequence: TGTGCCAGCAGTTCCCTCCCGGGCAATCAGCCCCAGCATTTT.

The rearrangement joins TRBV7-9 to TRBJ2-1, with 7 positions matching TRBD2. Per germline, CDR1 SEHNR and CDR2 FQNEAQ (reference sequence). V was pared by 5 bases and J by 8 bases, with 15 bases of the junction left unmatched. The CDR3 spans 16 residues. CDR3 region: CASSTNRDYRIHEQFF. CDR3 DNA sequence: TGTGCCAGCAGCACTAACCGGGACTATCGTATTCATGAGCAGTTCTTC. The full variable domain, with the rest looked up from reference TRBV7-9 and TRBJ2-1, is DTGVSQNPRHKITKRGQNVTFRCDPISEHNRLYWYRQTLGQGPEFLTYFQNEAQLEKSRLLSDRFSAERPKGSFSTLEIQRTEQGDSAMYLCASSTNRDYRIHEQFFGPGTRLTVL.

The chain uses TRBV9 and TRBJ2-7, with D unclear. In germline, CDR1 is SGDLS, CDR2 YYNGEE. The CDR3 contains 15 residues. The V end lost 0 bases, the J end lost 2 bases, and 12 bases lay between the germline ends. In DNA, the CDR3 is TGTGCCAGCAGCGTAGGGGTAGAGCCAACCTACGAGCAGTACTTC. Translation gives CASSVGVEPTYEQYF.

The chain has TRBV19 and TRBJ2-3; TRBD1 or TRBD2 may be the D gene (5 bases each). CDR3 length: 16 residues. Germline V CDR1 and CDR2: LNHDA, SQIVND (reference sequence). Between the trimmed V and J ends, which lost 2 bases and 0 bases, there was a span of 12 bases. The CDR3 sequence: CASSILGGPSTDTQYF. In DNA, the CDR3 is TGTGCCAGTAGTATACTTGGGGGACCTAGCACAGATACGCAGTATTTT.

The rearrangement uses TRBV6-6 and TRBJ1-2, with TRBD1 matching over 9 bases. The CDR3 loop spans 13 amino acids. Germline CDR1 is MNHNY and CDR2 is SVGAGI (reference sequence). V trimming: 7 bases; J trimming: 7 bases; junction bases outside the gene matches: 7. The CDR3 reads CASTRQGDVGYTF. The CDR3 coding sequence is TGTGCCAGCACCAGACAGGGGGACGTTGGCTACACCTTC.

This clone was recorded only once. The chain couples TRBV25-1 to TRBJ2-3; no clear D. V gave up 5 bases and J gave up 4 bases, with 7 bases separating them. Germline loops: CDR1 MGHDK, CDR2 SYGVNS. The CDR3 spans 12 residues. CDR3 sequence (DNA): TGTGCCAGCAGTTCGTTGGCAGATACGCAGTATTTT. Protein sequence: CASSSLADTQYF.

This clone was seen a handful of times. The chain links TRBV10-3 to TRBJ2-1; D gene unclear. Germline V gives CDR1 ENHRY, CDR2 SYGVKD. Trimming took off 10 bases at V and 4 bases at J, with 20 bases between the two ends. This CDR3 is built from 15 residues. The CDR3 DNA sequence: TGTGCCACGAGGCCTGAAGGAACTGGGTACAATGAGCAGTTCTTC. Its translation: CATRPEGTGYNEQFF.

CDR3 in amino acids: CASSEGVSGTVSYNEQFF. CDR3 nucleotide sequence: TGTGCCAGCAGCGAAGGCGTATCCGGGACTGTATCCTACAATGAGCAGTTCTTC. This chain links TRBV9 with TRBJ2-1, with D perhaps matching TRBD2 (6 bases). Trimming took 3 bases from V and 1 from J, leaving 20 bases between them. CDR1 SGDLS and CDR2 YYNGEE come from the germline V gene. This CDR3 is built from 18 residues.

This chain links TRBV7-6 with TRBJ2-5; D possibly corresponds to TRBD1 (6 bases). TRBJ2-7 explains the end of the DNA better; the J call may be wrong. The CDR3 is made up of 14 amino acids. CDR1 is SGHVS, CDR2 FNYEAQ, per germline. CDR3 protein: CASSYRDTTYEQYF. DNA for the CDR3: TGTGCCAGCAGCTACCGGGACACTACCTACGAGCAGTACTTC.

In regard to this clone: Other DNA sequences in the sample encode the same CDR3. The genes are TRBV19 and TRBJ1-1; D not resolved. Germline-derived CDR1 and CDR2 are LNHDA and SQIVND (reference sequence). The CDR3 runs to 13 residues. V dropped 1 base and J dropped 2 bases, with 5 bases sitting between them. CDR3 sequence: CASSIAENTEAFF. CDR3 in DNA: TGTGCCAGTAGTATAGCGGAAAACACTGAAGCTTTCTTT.

The CDR3 spells CASSFRLAGDYEQYF. As DNA, the CDR3 is TGTGCCAGCAGCTTTAGACTAGCGGGGGACTACGAGCAGTACTTC. This chain uses TRBV5-6 with TRBJ2-7; 12 bases are a match to TRBD2. J was trimmed by 3 bases and V by 2 bases; bases with no gene match: 3. Germline V gene lookup returns CDR1 SGHDT and CDR2 YYEEEE. This CDR3 is built from 15 residues.

The CDR3 DNA reads TGTGCCAGCAGTCACCTCGGACAGGGGGGCAATCAGCCCCAGCATTTT. It translates to CASSHLGQGGNQPQHF. This chain joins TRBV28 and TRBJ1-5; 10 bases line up with TRBD1. The CDR3 has 16 residues. The V gene end was trimmed by 5 bases and the J gene end by 2 bases; junction bases not matched to a gene: 6. Per germline, CDR1 MDHEN and CDR2 SYDVKM.

V usage is TRBV19 and J usage is TRBJ2-1; 7 nucleotides agree with TRBD2. The CDR3 totals 15 residues. The ends lost 3 bases at V and 3 bases at J; junction bases unmatched: 5. Germline assignment: CDR1 LNHDA and CDR2 SQIVND (reference sequence). DNA of the CDR3: TGTGCCAGTAGTATTTTCGGGGAGGGCTACAATGAGCAGTTCTTC. It specifies CASSIFGEGYNEQFF.

As regards this clone: An end of the junction differs from the germline gene, which may be a read error. Other DNA sequences within the sample encode an identical CDR3. V and J are TRBV9 and TRBJ1-4; D is uncertain. The CDR3 length is 15 residues. Per germline, CDR1 SGDLS and CDR2 YYNGEE. DNA of the CDR3: TGTGCCAGCAGCGTAGGAGGCTCAACGAATGAAAAACTGTTTTTT. It encodes CASSVGGSTNEKLFF.

This chain connects TRBV4-1 to TRBJ1-1, with D possibly TRBD1 on 5 matching bases. This CDR3 region has 15 residues. Germline V gives CDR1 MGHRA, CDR2 YSYEKL. V shed 8 bases and J shed 0 bases, with 16 bases lying between them. The CDR3 loop reads CASRLIGTLNTEAFF. CDR3 nucleotides: TGCGCCAGCCGGCTGATTGGGACCTTGAACACTGAAGCTTTCTTT.